The clone carrying this T cell receptor (beta chain) was picked up many times. The antigen remains undetermined. The sample originates from a study of early T cells in non-severe SARS-CoV-2 infection. Trimming removed 1 base from V and 0 bases from J, with 7 bases in between. The CDR3 extends over 13 amino acids. Germline V gene lookup returns CDR1 SQVTM and CDR2 ANQGSEA. Individual cDNA molecules each received unique molecular identifiers attached to them. MiXCR, run by TCRdb on the 5' RACE reads, gives a single entry per CDR3 protein. The sample yields about 48,000 distinct CDR3 sequences, around 6% seen once. Regarding the study as a whole: VDJdb matching favored anti-spike CD8 responses, missing private and CD4 specificities.

The genes are TRBV29-1 and TRBJ2-7; a possible D gene is TRBD2 (6 bases). The origin of this receptor is an adult who was a healthcare worker with PCR-confirmed SARS-CoV-2 infection or an uninfected control (not recorded which). The specimen sequenced was whole blood. CDR3 coding DNA: TGCAGCGTTGAAGGGAGGGCCTCCTACGAGCAGTACTTC. Encoded protein: CSVEGRASYEQYF.